A single sample gave rise to the 8 T cell receptor beta chains below, sequenced in a study of T cell clonotyping in hematopoietic cell transplantation. Regarding time point: recipient sample about 28 days before transplant, after cytoreduction. This table comes from immunoSEQ multiplex PCR, and its TCRdb copy is limited to in-frame clones, with some not included. The sample has some 76,000 clones; 90% to 96% are singletons. The sample consisted of peripheral blood mononuclear cells, taken before stem cell transplant. These receptors originate from a woman in her forties or fifties with acute myeloid leukemia. Some clones in this sample may be carry-over from other donors' samples.

The chain has TRBV9 and TRBJ1-1; D is unclear. CDR3 length: 14 residues. Trimming removed 4 bases at V and 3 bases at J, with 13 bases between. Germline CDR1 is SGDLS and CDR2 is YYNGEE. The CDR3 nucleotides read TGTGCCAGCAGCTACAGCCTGGGTGACACTGAAGCTTTCTTT. Translating it yields CASSYSLGDTEAFF.

This clone was counted once. The chain recombines TRBV6-1 with TRBJ2-7, with TRBD2 matching 11 bases. The junction had 4 bases not matched to a gene; V was cut back by 6 bases and J by 0 bases. Germline values: CDR1 MNHNS, CDR2 SASEGT. The CDR3 covers 15 residues. CDR3 residues: CASSKGLADSYEQYF. CDR3 nucleotides: TGTGCCAGCAGCAAGGGACTAGCGGACTCCTACGAGCAGTACTTC.

The chain combines TRBV9 with TRBJ2-7; 10 bases are a match to TRBD1. There are 16 residues in the CDR3. Germline V gene lookup returns CDR1 SGDLS and CDR2 YYNGEE. V gave up 3 bases and J gave up 3 bases; unmatched junction bases: 9. For the CDR3, the DNA is TGTGCCAGCAGCGCCGGGACAGGGGATGGTTTCTACGAGCAGTACTTC. Protein product: CASSAGTGDGFYEQYF.

The gene calls are TRBV7-2 and TRBJ2-7; 10 bases line up with TRBD2. V shed 2 bases, J shed 2 bases, and the junction held 9 bases outside the gene matches. In germline, CDR1 is SGHTA, CDR2 FQGNSA. The CDR3 has 17 residues. The CDR3 region has the DNA TGTGCCAGCAGCTTACAAGGGAATAGCGGGGGGACCTACGAGCAGTACTTC. Residues: CASSLQGNSGGTYEQYF.

The J gene is TRBJ1-5, the V gene TRBV14; maybe TRBD1 (5 bases). The CDR3 extends over 12 amino acids. Germline V gene sequence: CDR1 SGHDN, CDR2 FVKESK. The germline V and J ends were trimmed by 2 bases and 6 bases, with 5 bases remaining between them. The CDR3 protein is CASSQTGQPQHF. In DNA, the CDR3 is TGTGCCAGCAGCCAAACAGGTCAGCCCCAGCATTTT.

In this sample, this clone turned up once. V gene TRBV28 combines with J gene TRBJ1-4, with D perhaps matching TRBD1 (6 bases). CDR3 length: 14 residues. Trimming pared 2 bases from V and 10 bases from J, leaving 14 bases between. Looked up from germline, CDR1 is MDHEN and CDR2 is SYDVKM. The CDR3 region is CASSLHRQAGKLFF. The CDR3 region has the DNA TGTGCCAGCAGTTTACATCGACAGGCCGGAAAACTGTTTTTT.

The J gene is TRBJ1-2, the V gene TRBV5-6; D is uncertain. CDR1 and CDR2 from the germline V gene are SGHDT and YYEEEE. CDR3 length equals 14 residues. Trimming shortened V by 4 bases and J by 5 bases, and 15 bases separated the two germline ends. This chain's CDR3 is CASSTVGRWYGYTF. Written as DNA, the CDR3 is TGTGCCAGCAGCACCGTGGGCAGGTGGTATGGCTACACCTTC.

J is TRBJ2-2 and V is TRBV19; possible D gene TRBD1, 6 bases. From germline, CDR1 is LNHDA and CDR2 SQIVND (reference sequence). V dropped 7 bases and J dropped 3 bases, with 12 bases sitting between them. The CDR3 is 14 residues long. CDR3 protein: CASTQGFYTGELFF. CDR3 nucleotides: TGTGCCAGTACACAGGGTTTCTACACCGGGGAGCTGTTTTTT. Full variable domain (outside the CDR3, taken from reference TRBV19 and TRBJ2-2): DGGITQSPKYLFRKEGQNVTLSCEQNLNHDAMYWYRQDPGQGLRLIYYSQIVNDFQKGDIAEGYSVSREKKESFPLTVTSAQKNPTAFYLCASTQGFYTGELFFGEGSRLTVL.